The next 14 T cell receptor beta chains were all read from a single sample in a study of blood T cell repertoires in COVID-19. Profiling relied on immunoSEQ multiplex PCR, and the TCRdb table lists in-frame clones only, not all of them. Among around 190,000 clones listed, roughly 86% were seen once. The sample comprised PBMCs or T cells enriched from blood (not recorded which). The source is a man between 35 and 55 years old with acute COVID-19.

The rearrangement links TRBV28 to TRBJ2-1, with 7 bases that match TRBD1. The CDR3 contains 14 residues. Germline loops: CDR1 MDHEN, CDR2 SYDVKM. With V trimmed by 6 bases and J by 7 bases, 9 bases remained unmatched. CDR3 DNA: TGTGCCAGCAGATCGCGACAGGGCCATAATGAGCAGTTCTTC. Translated: CASRSRQGHNEQFF.

This chain links TRBV19 with TRBJ1-3; no clear D. The V and J ends lost 2 bases and 3 bases respectively, with 8 bases between them. CDR1 LNHDA and CDR2 SQIVND come from the germline V gene (reference sequence). This CDR3 spans 14 amino acids. The CDR3 nucleotides are TGTGCCAGTAGTATAATCGGGATTGGAAACACCATATATTTT. Encoded protein: CASSIIGIGNTIYF.

The rearrangement joins TRBV30 to TRBJ1-1; D is undetermined. V lost 0 bases to trimming and J lost 5 bases, with 10 bases between them. CDR3 length equals 13 residues. Germline V lookup: CDR1 GTSNPN, CDR2 SVGIG (reference sequence). The CDR3 DNA is TGTGCCTGGAGTGTACAGTCAAGGACTGAAGCTTTCTTT. Its translation: CAWSVQSRTEAFF.

The chain joins TRBV6-5 to TRBJ1-6; D gene uncertain. The ends were cut back, 5 bases at V and 6 bases at J, with 11 bases in the middle. This CDR3 comprises 14 residues. Germline V gene data show CDR1 as MNHEY and CDR2 as SVGAGI. The CDR3 bases are TGTGCCAGCAGTCTTTTGCAGGCTAATTCACCCCTCCACTTT. Protein sequence: CASSLLQANSPLHF.

This rearrangement joins TRBV30 to TRBJ2-1; 8 bases line up with TRBD1. The CDR3 is 16 amino acids. Looked up from germline, CDR1 is GTSNPN and CDR2 is SVGIG (reference sequence). Trimming at V came to 4 bases and at J to 3 bases, leaving 11 bases not matched to a gene. This CDR3 is CAWKGTGAFFYNEQFF. CDR3 coding DNA: TGTGCCTGGAAGGGGACAGGTGCCTTCTTCTACAATGAGCAGTTCTTC.

V gene TRBV6-5 combines with J gene TRBJ1-1; D might be TRBD1 (5 bases). The V end was cut by 6 bases, the J end by 0 bases, with 11 bases between. The germline gives CDR1 MNHEY, CDR2 SVGAGI. The length of the CDR3 is 14 residues. CDR3 in amino acids: CASSPGLVNTEAFF. CDR3 DNA: TGTGCCAGCAGCCCAGGGTTGGTGAACACTGAAGCTTTCTTT.

The genes are TRBV5-1 and TRBJ2-3; the match to TRBD2 covers 9 bases. Germline V gene lookup returns CDR1 SGHRS and CDR2 YFSETQ. The CDR3 contains 15 residues. The V gene end was trimmed by 4 bases and the J gene end by 0 bases; junction bases not matched to a gene: 3. This CDR3 reads CASSPGLASTDTQYF. The CDR3, as DNA: TGCGCCAGCAGCCCGGGACTAGCTAGCACAGATACGCAGTATTTT.

The chain employs TRBV5-1 and TRBJ2-7, with D possibly matching TRBD2 (7 bases). From germline, CDR1 is SGHRS and CDR2 YFSETQ. Trimming pared 4 bases from V and 2 bases from J, leaving 13 bases between. The CDR3 contains 14 residues. Here the CDR3 reads CASSPGRGPYEQYF. The DNA for the CDR3 is TGCGCCAGCAGCCCCGGGCGGGGGCCCTACGAGCAGTACTTC.

The V gene is TRBV29-1, the J gene TRBJ2-1; D might be TRBD2 (6 bases). V was shortened by 6 bases and J by 10 bases, with 19 bases between the two germline ends. Germline V gene sequence: CDR1 SQVTM, CDR2 ANQGSEA. The CDR3 is 13 amino acids. The CDR3: CSVLGSLAPEQFF. CDR3 coding DNA: TGCAGCGTCCTCGGATCACTAGCACCAGAGCAGTTCTTC.

This clone has a single count. J is TRBJ2-7 and V is TRBV3-1 (or the pseudogene TRBV3-2), with a possible D match to TRBD2 (6 bases). The CDR3 is 17 amino acids. V was cut by 0 bases and J by 7 bases, with 22 bases left in between. Germline V gene data show CDR1 as LGHDT and CDR2 as YNNKEL (reference sequence). In DNA, the CDR3 is TGTGCCAGCAGCCAAGATCTCGCGGACTCCTACCGGGGGGAGCAGTACTTC. Its protein is CASSQDLADSYRGEQYF.

The chain joins TRBV2 to TRBJ2-5; D is undetermined. Per germline, CDR1 SNHLY and CDR2 FYNNEI. Trimming took 7 bases from V and 2 from J, leaving 8 bases between them. The CDR3 is 12 residues long. The CDR3, as DNA: TGTGCCAGCAACACCGCTCAAGAGACCCAGTACTTC. Its protein product is CASNTAQETQYF.

The chain recombines TRBV12-5 with TRBJ1-1; no reliable D call. Trimming stripped 3 bases from V and 7 bases from J, with 12 bases between. The CDR3 has 13 residues. Looked up from germline, CDR1 is LGHNT and CDR2 is FRNRAP. The CDR3, as DNA: TGTGCTAGTGGTTTTCCGGAGGCGGATGAAGCTTTCTTT. Translation gives CASGFPEADEAFF.

The rearrangement links TRBV7-9 to TRBJ1-6; no firm D call. This CDR3 is 14 amino acids long. Between the trimmed V and J ends, which lost 1 base and 9 bases, there was a span of 10 bases. Germline V gene sequence: CDR1 SEHNR, CDR2 FQNEAQ (reference sequence). CDR3 coding DNA: TGTGCCAGCAGCTTAGGAACCGTTAGTTCACCCCTCCACTTT. Protein: CASSLGTVSSPLHF.

The chain joins TRBV4-2 to TRBJ1-1; D ambiguous. Germline CDR1 and CDR2: LGHNA and YNFKEQ. V shed 0 bases and J shed 8 bases, with 10 bases lying between them. The CDR3 runs to 13 residues. As DNA, the CDR3 is TGTGCCAGCAGCCAAGAAGGCGGAGCCGAAGCTTTCTTT. Translating it yields CASSQEGGAEAFF.